The entry that follows covers one T cell receptor beta chain sequence. The antigen remains unidentified. The CDR3 spans 13 residues. CDR1 KGHSH and CDR2 LQKENI come from the germline V gene. Trimming pared 4 bases from V and 1 base from J, leaving 4 bases between. Assay used: immunoSEQ multiplex PCR; TCRdb lists only in-frame clones, some missing. The sample records hundreds of thousands of clones, more than 75% being singletons. The data stem from a study of cytomegalovirus exposure and HLA in healthy donors. Study results and caveats: Three chains linked to CMV were shown in vitro to be specific for CMV antigens. The tendency of first-cohort TCR clusters to co-occur in the 90 to 150 validation repertoires was the finding of a later analysis. Rarity held for most TCR sequences, but there were some public TCRs that occurred in many donors. Associated with cytomegalovirus, according to the listing, were around 160 TCR beta chains.

The chain uses TRBV18 and TRBJ2-2; D uncertain. The receptor's source is a woman aged 18-29 years in good health and CMV-seronegative. The sample comprised PBMCs. The CDR3 nucleotides read TGTGCCAGCTCACAGCAGAACACCGGGGAGCTGTTTTTT. Its protein is CASSQQNTGELFF.